Following are 8 T cell receptor beta chains from one sample sequenced in a study of breast tumors, draining lymph nodes, adjacent tissues (dated by TCRdb to the mid-2010s). Library preparation employed multiplex PCR. The listed sequencing device is Illumina HiSeq 2000. TCRdb itself trimmed the public reads at Q25 with fastp, ran MiXCR and retained productive beta chains. Every distinct CDR3 protein forms one entry, paired with its most common genes and DNA. The sample table shows some 150,000 distinct CDR3 sequences, and around 20% are seen once. Jointly, the top ten make up roughly 2.5% of the sample. The lymph node samples were taken from the axillary draining lymph nodes of breast cancer patients. Specimen: axillary lymph node tissue. The receptors here all came from a female donor with breast cancer. Some clones in this sample may be carry-over from other donors' samples.

V and J are TRBV2 and TRBJ2-5; D perhaps matches TRBD2 (6 bases). Trimming left V 6 bases short and J 5 bases short, with 10 bases between. This CDR3 is 12 amino acids long. CDR1 is SNHLY, CDR2 FYNNEI, per germline. CDR3 nucleotides: TGTGCCAGCAGGGGACTCTCGGAGACCCAGTACTTC. Its protein is CASRGLSETQYF.

This clonotype was seen repeatedly, ten times or more. The V call is TRBV5-1, the J call TRBJ2-1, with 12 bases that match TRBD2. Germline CDR1 is SGHRS and CDR2 is YFSETQ. The CDR3 runs 20 residues. With 3 bases clipped from V and 8 bases from J, the junction kept 21 bases outside the gene matches. The CDR3 DNA sequence: TGCGCCAGCAGCTCACCGGGCCCGGGAAGGACTAGCGGGACTGGCGATGAGCAGTTCTTC. Translated: CASSSPGPGRTSGTGDEQFF. Supplemented by reference TRBV5-1 and TRBJ2-1, the full variable domain reads KAGVTQTPRYLIKTRGQQVTLSCSPISGHRSVSWYQQTPGQGLQFLFEYFSETQRNKGNFPGRFSGRQFSNSRSEMNVSTLELGDSALYLCASSSPGPGRTSGTGDEQFFGPGTRLTVL.

Many counts were recorded for this clonotype. The chain links TRBV7-2 to TRBJ2-7; D unresolved. V shed 3 bases and J shed 0 bases, with 6 bases lying between them. Germline CDR1 is SGHTA and CDR2 is FQGNSA. The CDR3 sequence is 13 residues long. The CDR3 sequence: CASSLTPSYEQYF. The CDR3 bases are TGTGCCAGCAGCTTGACGCCCTCCTACGAGCAGTACTTC.

This clonotype occurred many times. This sequence joins TRBV29-1 and TRBJ1-2; TRBD1 might be the D (5 bases). With 3 bases removed from V and 3 bases from J, the gap between germline ends came to 17 bases. The CDR3 has 15 amino acids. The germline gives CDR1 SQVTM, CDR2 ANQGSEA. CDR3 amino acids: CSVDALGGEYYGYTF. The CDR3 bases are TGCAGCGTTGACGCGTTAGGAGGGGAATACTATGGCTACACCTTC.

This clonotype was detected ten times or more. The chain employs TRBV15 and TRBJ2-7, with 10 bases aligning to TRBD2. Looked up from germline, CDR1 is LNHNV and CDR2 is YYDKDF (reference sequence). The CDR3 is 15 residues long. Germline trimming cut 0 bases from V and 6 bases from J; bases unmatched to any gene: 5. The CDR3 loop is CATSRDLAGVGEQYF. In DNA form, the CDR3 reads TGTGCCACCAGCAGAGATCTAGCGGGAGTGGGCGAGCAGTACTTC.

This clonotype was counted ten times or more. The V call is TRBV3-1, the J call TRBJ2-1; TRBD2 matches at 11 bases. This CDR3 region has 14 residues. Germline values: CDR1 LGHDT, CDR2 YNNKEL (reference sequence). V was pared by 8 bases and J by 5 bases, with 5 bases of the junction left unmatched. CDR3 loop: CASGTSGTHNEQFF. The CDR3 DNA is TGTGCCAGCGGGACTAGCGGTACCCACAATGAGCAGTTCTTC.

On this clonotype: A much bigger clone sits one base away, suggesting this may be a read error. The chain recombines TRBV7-8 with TRBJ2-1; TRBD2 is a possible D gene (6 bases). This CDR3 comprises 15 residues. The V gene's germline CDR1 is SGHVS and CDR2 FQNEAQ. The CDR3 DNA reads as TGTGCCGGCAGCTTAGACTTGGAGGGGCGTAATGAGCAGTTCTTC. This encodes CAGSLDLEGRNEQFF.

This clonotype occurred many times. V usage is TRBV5-1 and J usage is TRBJ2-6; D gene uncertain. The CDR3 consists of 14 residues. Trimming stripped 5 bases from V and 0 bases from J, with 6 bases between. Germline lookup yields CDR1 SGHRS and CDR2 YFSETQ. The CDR3 coding sequence is TGCGCCAGCAGTGGGGACTCTGGGGCCAACGTCCTGACTTTC. Translation gives CASSGDSGANVLTF.